This entry features one T cell receptor beta chain sequence. Its specificity is unknown. One entry per CDR3 protein, called by TCRdb with MiXCR from the reads. The sample has approximately 220,000 distinct CDR3 sequences, about 39% seen once. The entry originates in a study of T cell repertoires in cytomegalovirus infection. Study-wide results and limits: Summed frequency of shared TCR beta families picked out CMV carriers who also had the relevant HLA. The study found HLA-C-restricted CMV-specific TCR beta clonotypes dominating the ex vivo response.

The V gene end was trimmed by 4 bases and the J gene end by 6 bases; junction bases not matched to a gene: 12. This CDR3 region has 16 residues. The receptor comes from a human donor in good health (CMV status not recorded). Some clones in this sample may be carry-over from other donors' samples. The chain joins TRBV12-3 or TRBV12-4 to TRBJ2-4, with 7 bases matching TRBD2. The input for sequencing was CD8+ T cells from cultured PBMCs, taken from culture after CMV antigen stimulation. CDR3 protein: CASSWGGRESGNIQYF. The CDR3 DNA reads TGTGCCAGCAGTTGGGGAGGGCGCGAGTCCGGAAACATTCAGTACTTC.